This T cell receptor (beta chain) was found in a study of identical twins. This clonotype was seen a handful of times. Trimming cost V 4 bases and J 9 bases; bases outside gene matches: 11. Germline V lookup: CDR1 LGHDT, CDR2 YNNKEL (reference sequence). CDR3 length equals 16 residues. MiXCR, run by TCRdb on the 5' RACE reads, gives a single entry per CDR3 protein. The sample consists of 130,000 to 150,000 distinct CDR3 sequences, roughly 3.5% of them appearing once. The chain recombines TRBV3-1 with TRBJ2-7; 14 positions match TRBD2. Material: memory T cells sorted from blood. The sequence came from a man aged 18 to 29 in good health. The CDR3 DNA reads as TGTGCCAGCAGCCCCACCACCGGGACTAGCGGGAGCGTGCAGTACTTC. Translated: CASSPTTGTSGSVQYF.